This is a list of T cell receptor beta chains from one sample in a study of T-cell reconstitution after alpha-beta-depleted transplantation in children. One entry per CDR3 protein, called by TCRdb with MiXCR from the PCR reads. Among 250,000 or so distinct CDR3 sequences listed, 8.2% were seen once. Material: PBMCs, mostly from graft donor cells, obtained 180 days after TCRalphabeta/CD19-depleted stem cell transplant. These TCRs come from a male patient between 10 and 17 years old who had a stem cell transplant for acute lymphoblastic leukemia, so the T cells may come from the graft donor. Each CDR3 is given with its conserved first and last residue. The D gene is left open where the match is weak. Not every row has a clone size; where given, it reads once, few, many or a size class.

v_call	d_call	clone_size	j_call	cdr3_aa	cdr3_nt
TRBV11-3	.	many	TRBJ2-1	CASSFGPSYNEQFF	TGTGCCAGCAGCTTCGGACCCTCCTACAATGAGCAGTTCTTC
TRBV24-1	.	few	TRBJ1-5	CATSETSNQPQHF	TGTGCCACCAGTGAGACTAGCAATCAGCCCCAGCATTTT
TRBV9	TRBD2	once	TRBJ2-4	CASSPPSGGRNIQYF	TGTGCCAGCAGCCCCCCTAGCGGGGGGAGGAACATTCAGTACTTC
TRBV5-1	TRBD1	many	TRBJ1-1	CASSLLRQGNTEAFF	TGCGCCAGCAGCCTTCTTCGACAGGGTAACACTGAAGCTTTCTTT
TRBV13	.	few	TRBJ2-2	CASSLQLGGNTGELFF	TGTGCCAGCAGCTTACAGCTGGGAGGGAACACCGGGGAGCTGTTTTTT
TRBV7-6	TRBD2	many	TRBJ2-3	CASSSHASGSRDTQYF	TGTGCCAGCAGCTCCCATGCTAGCGGGAGCAGAGATACGCAGTATTTT
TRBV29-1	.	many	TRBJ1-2	CSAAHSGGYTF	TGCAGCGCAGCCCACAGTGGAGGCTACACCTTC
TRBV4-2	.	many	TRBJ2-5	CASSQETAFQETQYF	TGTGCCAGCAGCCAAGAGACTGCCTTTCAAGAGACCCAGTACTTC
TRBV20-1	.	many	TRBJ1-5	CSARDLSTNQPQHF	TGCAGTGCTAGAGATCTCAGTACCAATCAGCCCCAGCATTTT
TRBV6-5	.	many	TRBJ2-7	CASSYSKDRLAEQYF	TGTGCCAGCAGTTACTCAAAGGACCGCCTCGCCGAGCAGTACTTC
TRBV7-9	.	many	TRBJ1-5	CASSPTGMNGNQPQHF	TGTGCCAGCAGCCCAACAGGGATGAATGGCAATCAGCCCCAGCATTTT
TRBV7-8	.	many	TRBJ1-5	CASSLPGHINQPQHF	TGTGCCAGCAGCTTACCTGGACACATCAATCAGCCCCAGCATTTT
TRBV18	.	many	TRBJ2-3	CASQSLADTQYF	TGTGCCAGCCAGAGCCTGGCAGATACGCAGTATTTT
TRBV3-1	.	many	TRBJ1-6	CASSQPGSPLHF	TGTGCCAGCAGCCAACCGGGGTCACCCCTCCACTTT
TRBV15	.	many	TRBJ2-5	CATSRVAEEETQYF	TGTGCCACCAGCAGAGTGGCAGAGGAAGAGACCCAGTACTTC
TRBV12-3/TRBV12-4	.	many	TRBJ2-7	CASSLRRAVYEQYF	TGTGCCAGCAGTTTGAGACGGGCGGTTTACGAGCAGTACTTC
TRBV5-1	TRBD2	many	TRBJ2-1	CASSWGTSGRVNEQFF	TGCGCCAGCAGCTGGGGGACTAGCGGGAGGGTAAATGAGCAGTTCTTC
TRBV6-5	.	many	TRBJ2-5	CASSHRVPEATQYF	TGTGCCAGCAGCCACAGGGTCCCCGAAGCGACCCAGTACTTC
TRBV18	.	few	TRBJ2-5	CASSPQGSRETQYF	TGTGCCAGCTCACCACAGGGCTCCCGAGAGACCCAGTACTTC
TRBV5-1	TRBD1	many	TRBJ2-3	CASSWRTGSTDTQYF	TGCGCCAGCAGCTGGCGGACAGGGTCCACAGATACGCAGTATTTT
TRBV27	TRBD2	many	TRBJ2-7	CATHSGRSSYEQYF	TGTGCCACCCATAGCGGGAGGAGCTCCTACGAGCAGTACTTC
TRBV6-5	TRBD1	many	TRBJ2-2	CASSLQGILGELFF	TGTGCCAGCAGTTTACAGGGGATTCTCGGGGAGCTGTTTTTT
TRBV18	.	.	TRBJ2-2	CASSPPLGLNTGELFF	TGTGCCAGCTCACCACCGTTAGGACTCAACACCGGGGAGCTGTTTTTT
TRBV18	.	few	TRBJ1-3	CASSPLPGNSGNTIYF	TGTGCCAGCTCACCACTCCCAGGGAACTCTGGAAACACCATATATTTT
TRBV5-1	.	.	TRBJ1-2	CASSLGEGTYGYTF	TGCGCCAGCAGCCTGGGGGAGGGGACCTATGGCTACACCTTC
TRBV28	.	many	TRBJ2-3	CASTVAATDTQYF	TGTGCCAGCACTGTAGCGGCCACAGATACGCAGTATTTT
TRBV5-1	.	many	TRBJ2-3	CASSPGRLITDTQYF	TGCGCCAGCAGCCCGGGCAGGTTGATAACAGATACGCAGTATTTT
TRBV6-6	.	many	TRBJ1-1	CASSEVLSEAFF	TGTGCCAGCAGCGAGGTCCTCTCTGAAGCTTTCTTT
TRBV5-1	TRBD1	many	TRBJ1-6	CASSNKGAGNSPLHF	TGCGCCAGCAGCAACAAGGGGGCTGGAAATTCACCCCTCCACTTT
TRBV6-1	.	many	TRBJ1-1	CASSEAGGAEAFF	TGTGCCAGCAGTGAAGCAGGTGGGGCTGAAGCTTTCTTT
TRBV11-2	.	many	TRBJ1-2	CASSVSGTAYGYTF	TGTGCCAGCAGCGTCTCCGGGACGGCCTATGGCTACACCTTC
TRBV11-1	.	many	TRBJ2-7	CASSSLEGSYEQYF	TGTGCCAGCAGCTCTCTGGAGGGAAGCTACGAGCAGTACTTC
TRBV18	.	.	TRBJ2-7	CASSPQAGVEQYF	TGTGCCAGCTCACCACAGGCTGGGGTCGAGCAGTACTTC
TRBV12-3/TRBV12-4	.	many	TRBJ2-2	CASSFPAGELFF	TGTGCCAGCAGTTTTCCCGCCGGGGAGCTGTTTTTT
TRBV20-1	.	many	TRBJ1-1	CSAGGTYTEAFF	TGCAGTGCGGGGGGCACCTACACTGAAGCTTTCTTT
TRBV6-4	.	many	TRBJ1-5	CASSPGAGNNQPQHF	TGTGCCAGCAGCCCCGGGGCGGGAAATAATCAGCCCCAGCATTTT
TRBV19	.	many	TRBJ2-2	CASCGDFRGGELFF	TGTGCCAGTTGCGGAGACTTCCGCGGAGGGGAGCTGTTTTTT
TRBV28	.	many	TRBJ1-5	CASRAQGRRNQPQHF	TGTGCCAGCAGAGCACAGGGTAGGCGCAATCAGCCCCAGCATTTT
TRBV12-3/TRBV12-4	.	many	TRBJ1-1	CASGAPGRLNTEAFF	TGTGCCAGCGGCGCCCCAGGACGGTTGAACACTGAAGCTTTCTTT
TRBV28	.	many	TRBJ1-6	CASSPSIYNSPLHF	TGTGCCAGCAGTCCTAGTATCTATAATTCACCCCTCCACTTT
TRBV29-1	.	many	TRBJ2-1	CSVVSGVVNNEQFF	TGCAGCGTTGTGTCAGGGGTGGTCAACAATGAGCAGTTCTTC
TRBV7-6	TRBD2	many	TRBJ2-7	CASSLVPLAGGRNEQYF	TGTGCCAGCAGCTTAGTCCCCCTAGCGGGAGGTCGAAACGAGCAGTACTTC
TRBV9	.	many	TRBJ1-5	CASSVLGGINQPQHF	TGTGCCAGCAGCGTCCTAGGGGGGATCAATCAGCCCCAGCATTTT
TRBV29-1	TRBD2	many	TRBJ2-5	CSVDYSGLAGERGVETQYF	TGCAGCGTTGATTACTCGGGACTAGCGGGAGAGCGTGGGGTAGAGACCCAGTACTTC
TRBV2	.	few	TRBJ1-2	CATVHRNYGYTF	TGTGCCACCGTACATCGGAACTATGGCTACACCTTC
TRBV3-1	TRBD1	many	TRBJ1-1	CASSPLTGGWEAFF	TGTGCCAGCAGCCCCTTAACAGGGGGCTGGGAAGCTTTCTTT
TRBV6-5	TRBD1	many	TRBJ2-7	CASSSGTGSYEQYF	TGTGCCAGCAGTTCCGGGACAGGGTCATACGAGCAGTACTTC
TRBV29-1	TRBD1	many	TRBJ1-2	CSVVPKVVTGGADYGYTF	TGCAGCGTCGTACCTAAGGTAGTGACAGGGGGCGCGGACTATGGCTACACCTTC
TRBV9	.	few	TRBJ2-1	CASSPRTSGGNEQFF	TGTGCCAGCAGCCCCCGGACCTCCGGAGGAAATGAGCAGTTCTTC
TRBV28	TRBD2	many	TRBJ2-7	CASSTLAGGYEQYF	TGTGCCAGCAGTACTCTAGCGGGAGGGTACGAGCAGTACTTC
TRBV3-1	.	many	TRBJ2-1	CASSVLLGNEQFF	TGTGCCAGCAGCGTCCTACTGGGGAATGAGCAGTTCTTC
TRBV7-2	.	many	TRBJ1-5	CASSPGGTQPQHF	TGTGCCAGCAGCCCGGGGGGGACTCAGCCCCAGCATTTT
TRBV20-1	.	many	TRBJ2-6	CSASDQGIGANVLTF	TGCAGTGCTAGTGACCAGGGGATAGGGGCCAACGTCCTGACTTTC
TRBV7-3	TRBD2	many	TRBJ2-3	CASSRAIGGVTDTQYF	TGTGCCAGCAGCCGTGCAATCGGGGGGGTCACAGATACGCAGTATTTT
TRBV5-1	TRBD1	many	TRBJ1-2	CASSFGASTGMDGYTF	TGCGCCAGCAGCTTTGGGGCGTCGACAGGGATGGATGGCTACACCTTC
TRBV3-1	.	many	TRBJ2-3	CASSQRSSYTDTQYF	TGTGCCAGCAGCCAAAGAAGTAGCTACACAGATACGCAGTATTTT
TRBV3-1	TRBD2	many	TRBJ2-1	CASSQSPSGYNEQFF	TGTGCCAGCAGCCAATCCCCTAGCGGGTACAATGAGCAGTTCTTC